This record concerns one T cell receptor (beta chain) sequence. Described time point: blood 4 weeks post-SBRT, at nephrectomy. The treatment here: 15 Gy SBRT to primary tumor, nephrectomy 4 weeks later. Nephrectomy followed 15 Gy stereotactic body radiation by 4 weeks. This specimen comes from a study of radiation and T cells in renal cell carcinoma. The CDR3 contains 14 residues. Trimming stripped 1 base from V and 8 bases from J, with 15 bases between. Germline assignment: CDR1 SGHRS and CDR2 YFSETQ. The data were produced by immunoSEQ multiplex PCR, yet TCRdb's version contains in-frame clones alone and is incomplete. The sample carries 140,000 to 150,000 clones, around nine tenths recorded once.

V is TRBV5-1 and J is TRBJ1-2; D might be TRBD1 (5 bases). Sequenced here: blood, sampled from a patient whose treatment included radiotherapy and nephrectomy. The receptor's source is a woman in her forties or fifties with renal cell carcinoma. The CDR3 sequence is CASSLSGTGGGYTF. The CDR3, as DNA: TGCGCCAGCAGCTTGTCGGGGACTGGAGGCGGCTACACCTTC.